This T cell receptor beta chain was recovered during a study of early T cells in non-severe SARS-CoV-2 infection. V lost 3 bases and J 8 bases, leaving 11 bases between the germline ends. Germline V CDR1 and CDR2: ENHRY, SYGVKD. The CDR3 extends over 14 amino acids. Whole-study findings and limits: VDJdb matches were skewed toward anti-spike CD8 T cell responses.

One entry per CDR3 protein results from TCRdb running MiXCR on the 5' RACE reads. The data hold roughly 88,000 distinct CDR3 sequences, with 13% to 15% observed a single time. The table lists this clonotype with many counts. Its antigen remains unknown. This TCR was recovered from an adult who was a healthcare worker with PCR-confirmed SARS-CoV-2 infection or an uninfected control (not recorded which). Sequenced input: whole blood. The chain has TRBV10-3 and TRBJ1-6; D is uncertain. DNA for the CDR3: TGTGCCATCAGTGATCTGGGAATCGATTCACCCCTCCACTTT. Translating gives CAISDLGIDSPLHF.